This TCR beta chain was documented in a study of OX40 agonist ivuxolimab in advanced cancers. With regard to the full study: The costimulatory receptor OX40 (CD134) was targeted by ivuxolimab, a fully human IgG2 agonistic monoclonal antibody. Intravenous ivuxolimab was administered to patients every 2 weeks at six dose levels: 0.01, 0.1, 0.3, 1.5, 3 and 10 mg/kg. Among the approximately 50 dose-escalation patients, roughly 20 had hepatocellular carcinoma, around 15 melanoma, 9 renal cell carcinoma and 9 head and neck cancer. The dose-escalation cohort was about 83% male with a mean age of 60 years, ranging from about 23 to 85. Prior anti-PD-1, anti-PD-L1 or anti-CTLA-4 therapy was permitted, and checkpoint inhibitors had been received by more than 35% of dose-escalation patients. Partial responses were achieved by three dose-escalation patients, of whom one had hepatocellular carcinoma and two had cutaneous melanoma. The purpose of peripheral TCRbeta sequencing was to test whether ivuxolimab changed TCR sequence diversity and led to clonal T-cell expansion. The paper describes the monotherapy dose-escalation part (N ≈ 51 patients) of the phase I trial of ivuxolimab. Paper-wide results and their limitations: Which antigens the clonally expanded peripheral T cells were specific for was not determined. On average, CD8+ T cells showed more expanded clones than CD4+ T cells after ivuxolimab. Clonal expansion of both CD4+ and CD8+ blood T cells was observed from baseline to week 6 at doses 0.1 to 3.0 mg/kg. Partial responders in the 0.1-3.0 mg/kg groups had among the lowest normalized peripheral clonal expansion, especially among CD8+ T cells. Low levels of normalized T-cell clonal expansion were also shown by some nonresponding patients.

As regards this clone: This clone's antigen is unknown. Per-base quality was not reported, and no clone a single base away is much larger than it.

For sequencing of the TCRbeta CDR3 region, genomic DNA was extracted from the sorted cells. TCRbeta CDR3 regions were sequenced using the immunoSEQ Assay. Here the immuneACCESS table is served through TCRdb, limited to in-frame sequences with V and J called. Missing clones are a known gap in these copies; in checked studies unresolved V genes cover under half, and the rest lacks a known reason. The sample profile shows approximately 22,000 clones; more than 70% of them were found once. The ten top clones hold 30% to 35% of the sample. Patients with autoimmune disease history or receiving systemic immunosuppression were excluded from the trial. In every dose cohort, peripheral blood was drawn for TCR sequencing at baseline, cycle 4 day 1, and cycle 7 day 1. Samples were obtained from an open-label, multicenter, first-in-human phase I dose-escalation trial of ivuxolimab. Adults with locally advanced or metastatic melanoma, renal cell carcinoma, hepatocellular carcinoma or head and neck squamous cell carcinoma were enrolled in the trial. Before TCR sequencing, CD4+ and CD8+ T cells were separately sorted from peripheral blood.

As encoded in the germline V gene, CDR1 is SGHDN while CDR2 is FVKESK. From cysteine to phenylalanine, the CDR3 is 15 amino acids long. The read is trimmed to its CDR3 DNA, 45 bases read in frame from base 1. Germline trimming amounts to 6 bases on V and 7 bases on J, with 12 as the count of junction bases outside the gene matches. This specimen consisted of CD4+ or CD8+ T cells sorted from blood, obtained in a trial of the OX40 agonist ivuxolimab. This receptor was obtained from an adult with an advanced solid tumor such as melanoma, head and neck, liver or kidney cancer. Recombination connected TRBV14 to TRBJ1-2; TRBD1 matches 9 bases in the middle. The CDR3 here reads CASRGWGQGMGGYTF. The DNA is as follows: TGTGCCAGCAGAGGATGGGGACAGGGAATGGGTGGCTACACCTTC.